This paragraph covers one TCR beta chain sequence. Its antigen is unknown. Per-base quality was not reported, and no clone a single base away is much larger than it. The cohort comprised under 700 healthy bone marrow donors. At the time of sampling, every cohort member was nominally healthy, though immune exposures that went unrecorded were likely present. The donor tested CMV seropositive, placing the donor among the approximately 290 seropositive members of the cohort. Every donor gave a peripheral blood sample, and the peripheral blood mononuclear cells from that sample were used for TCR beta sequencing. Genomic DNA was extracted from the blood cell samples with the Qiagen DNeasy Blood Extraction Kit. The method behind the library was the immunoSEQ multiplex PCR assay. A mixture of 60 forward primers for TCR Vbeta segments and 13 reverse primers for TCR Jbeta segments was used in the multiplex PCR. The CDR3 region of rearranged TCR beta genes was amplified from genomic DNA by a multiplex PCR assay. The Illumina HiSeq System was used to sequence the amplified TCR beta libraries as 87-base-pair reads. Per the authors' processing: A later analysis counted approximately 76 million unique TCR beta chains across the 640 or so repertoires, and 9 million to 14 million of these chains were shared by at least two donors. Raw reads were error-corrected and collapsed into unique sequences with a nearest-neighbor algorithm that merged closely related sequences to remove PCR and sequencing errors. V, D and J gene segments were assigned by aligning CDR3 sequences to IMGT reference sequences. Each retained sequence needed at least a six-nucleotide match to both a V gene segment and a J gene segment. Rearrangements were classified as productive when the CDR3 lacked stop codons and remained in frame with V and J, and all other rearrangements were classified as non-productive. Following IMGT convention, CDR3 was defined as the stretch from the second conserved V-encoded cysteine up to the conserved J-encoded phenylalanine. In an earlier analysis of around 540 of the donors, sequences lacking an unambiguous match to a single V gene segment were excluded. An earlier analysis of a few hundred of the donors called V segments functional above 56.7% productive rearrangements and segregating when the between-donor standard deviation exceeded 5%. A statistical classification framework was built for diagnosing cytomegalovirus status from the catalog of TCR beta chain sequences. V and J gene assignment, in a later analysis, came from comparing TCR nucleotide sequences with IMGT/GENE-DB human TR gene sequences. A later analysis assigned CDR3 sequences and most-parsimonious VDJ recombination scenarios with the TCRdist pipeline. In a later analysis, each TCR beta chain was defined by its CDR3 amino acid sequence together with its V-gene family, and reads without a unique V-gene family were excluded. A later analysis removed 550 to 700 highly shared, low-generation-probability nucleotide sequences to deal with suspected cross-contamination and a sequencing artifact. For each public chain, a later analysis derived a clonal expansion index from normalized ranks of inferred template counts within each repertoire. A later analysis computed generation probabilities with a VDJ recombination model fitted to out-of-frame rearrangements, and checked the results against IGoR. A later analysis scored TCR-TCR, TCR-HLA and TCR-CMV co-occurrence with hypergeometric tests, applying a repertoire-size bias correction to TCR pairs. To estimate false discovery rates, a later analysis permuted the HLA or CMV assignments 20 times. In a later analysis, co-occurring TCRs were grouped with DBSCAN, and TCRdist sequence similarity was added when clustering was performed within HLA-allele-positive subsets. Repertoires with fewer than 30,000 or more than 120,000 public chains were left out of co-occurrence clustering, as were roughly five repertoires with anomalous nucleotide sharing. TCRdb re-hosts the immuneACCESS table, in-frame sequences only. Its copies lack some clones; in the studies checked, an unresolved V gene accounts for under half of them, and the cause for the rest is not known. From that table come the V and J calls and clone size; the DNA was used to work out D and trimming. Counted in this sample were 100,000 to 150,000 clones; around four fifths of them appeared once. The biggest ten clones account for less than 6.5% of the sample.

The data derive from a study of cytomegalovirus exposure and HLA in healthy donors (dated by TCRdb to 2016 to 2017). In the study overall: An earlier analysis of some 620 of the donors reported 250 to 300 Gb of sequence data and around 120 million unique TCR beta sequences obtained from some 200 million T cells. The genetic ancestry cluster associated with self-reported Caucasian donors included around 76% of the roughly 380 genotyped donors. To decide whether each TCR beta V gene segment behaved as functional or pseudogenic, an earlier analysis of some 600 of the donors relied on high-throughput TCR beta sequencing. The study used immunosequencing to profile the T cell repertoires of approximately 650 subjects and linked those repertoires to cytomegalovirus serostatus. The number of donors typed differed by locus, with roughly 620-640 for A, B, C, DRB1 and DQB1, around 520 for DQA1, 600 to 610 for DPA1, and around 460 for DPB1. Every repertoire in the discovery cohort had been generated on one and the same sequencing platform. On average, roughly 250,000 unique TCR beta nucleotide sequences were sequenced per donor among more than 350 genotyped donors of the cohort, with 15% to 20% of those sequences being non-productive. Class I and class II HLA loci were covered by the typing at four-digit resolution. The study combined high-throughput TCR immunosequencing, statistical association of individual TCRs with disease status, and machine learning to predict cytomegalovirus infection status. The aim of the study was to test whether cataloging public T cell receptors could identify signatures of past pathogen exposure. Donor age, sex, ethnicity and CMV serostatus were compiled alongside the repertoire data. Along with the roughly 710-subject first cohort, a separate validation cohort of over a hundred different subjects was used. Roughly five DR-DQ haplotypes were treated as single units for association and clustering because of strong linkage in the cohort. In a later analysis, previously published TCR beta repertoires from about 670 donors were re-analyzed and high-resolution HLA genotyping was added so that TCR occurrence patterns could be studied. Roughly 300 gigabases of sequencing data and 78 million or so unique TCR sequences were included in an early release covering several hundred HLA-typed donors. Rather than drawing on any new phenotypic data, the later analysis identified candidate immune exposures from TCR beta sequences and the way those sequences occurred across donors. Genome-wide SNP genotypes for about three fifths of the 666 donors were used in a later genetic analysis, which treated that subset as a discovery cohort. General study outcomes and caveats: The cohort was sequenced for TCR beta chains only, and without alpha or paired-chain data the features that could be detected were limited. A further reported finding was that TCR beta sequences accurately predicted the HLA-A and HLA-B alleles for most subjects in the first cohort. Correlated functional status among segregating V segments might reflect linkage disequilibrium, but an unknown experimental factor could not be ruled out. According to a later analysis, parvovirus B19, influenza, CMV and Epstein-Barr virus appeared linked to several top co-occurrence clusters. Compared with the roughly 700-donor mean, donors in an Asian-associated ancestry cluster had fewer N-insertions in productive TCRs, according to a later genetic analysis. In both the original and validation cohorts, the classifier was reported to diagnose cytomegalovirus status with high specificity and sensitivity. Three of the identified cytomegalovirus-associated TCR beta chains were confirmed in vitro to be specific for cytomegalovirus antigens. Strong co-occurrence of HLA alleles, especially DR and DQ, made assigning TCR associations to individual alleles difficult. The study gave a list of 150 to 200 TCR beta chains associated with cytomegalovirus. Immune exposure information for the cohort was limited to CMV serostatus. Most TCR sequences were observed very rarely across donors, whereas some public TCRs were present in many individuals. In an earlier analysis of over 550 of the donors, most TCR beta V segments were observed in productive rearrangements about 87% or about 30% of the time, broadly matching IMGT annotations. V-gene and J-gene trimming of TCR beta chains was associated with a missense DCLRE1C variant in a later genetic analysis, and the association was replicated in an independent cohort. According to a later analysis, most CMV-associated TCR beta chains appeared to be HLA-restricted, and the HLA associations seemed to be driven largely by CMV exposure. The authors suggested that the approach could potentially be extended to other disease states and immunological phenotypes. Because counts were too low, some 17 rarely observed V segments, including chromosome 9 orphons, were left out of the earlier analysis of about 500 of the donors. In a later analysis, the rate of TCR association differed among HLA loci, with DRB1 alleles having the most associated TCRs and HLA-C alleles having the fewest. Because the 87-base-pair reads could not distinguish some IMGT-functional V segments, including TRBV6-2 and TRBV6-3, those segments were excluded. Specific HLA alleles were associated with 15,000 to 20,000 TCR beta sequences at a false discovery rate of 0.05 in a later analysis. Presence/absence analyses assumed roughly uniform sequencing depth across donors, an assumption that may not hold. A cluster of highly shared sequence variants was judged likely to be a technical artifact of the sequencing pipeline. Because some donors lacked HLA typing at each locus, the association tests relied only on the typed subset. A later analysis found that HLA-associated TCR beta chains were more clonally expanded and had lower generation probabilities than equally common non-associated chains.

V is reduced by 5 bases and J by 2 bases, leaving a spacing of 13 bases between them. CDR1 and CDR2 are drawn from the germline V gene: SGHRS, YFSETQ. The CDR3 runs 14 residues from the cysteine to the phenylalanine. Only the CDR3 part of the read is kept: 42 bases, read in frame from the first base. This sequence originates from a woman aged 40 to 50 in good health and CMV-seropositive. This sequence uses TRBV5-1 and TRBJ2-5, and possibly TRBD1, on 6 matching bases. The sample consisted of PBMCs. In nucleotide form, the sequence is TGCGCCAGCAGAACGTCAGGGGATCAAGAGACCCAGTACTTC. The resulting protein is CASRTSGDQETQYF. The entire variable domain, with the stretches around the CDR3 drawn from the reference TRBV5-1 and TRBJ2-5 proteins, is KAGVTQTPRYLIKTRGQQVTLSCSPISGHRSVSWYQQTPGQGLQFLFEYFSETQRNKGNFPGRFSGRQFSNSRSEMNVSTLELGDSALYLCASRTSGDQETQYFGPGTRLLVL.